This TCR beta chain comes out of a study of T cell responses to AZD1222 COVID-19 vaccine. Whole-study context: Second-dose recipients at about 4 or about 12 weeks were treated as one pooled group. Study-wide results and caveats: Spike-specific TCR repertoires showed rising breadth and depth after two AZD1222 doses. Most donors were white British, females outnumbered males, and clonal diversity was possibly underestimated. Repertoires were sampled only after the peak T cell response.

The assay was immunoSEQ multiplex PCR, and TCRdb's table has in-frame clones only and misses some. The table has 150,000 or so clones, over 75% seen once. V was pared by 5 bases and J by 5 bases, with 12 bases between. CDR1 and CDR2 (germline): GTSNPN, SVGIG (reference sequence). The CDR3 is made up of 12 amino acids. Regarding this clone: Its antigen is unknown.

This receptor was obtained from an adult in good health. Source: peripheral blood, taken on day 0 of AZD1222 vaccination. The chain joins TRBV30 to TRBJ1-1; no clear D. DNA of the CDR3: TGTGCCTGGGGCAGCCAGGAGACTGAAGCTTTCTTT. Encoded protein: CAWGSQETEAFF.